These T cell receptor beta chains were read from a single sample in a study of cytomegalovirus exposure and HLA in healthy donors. Clones were sequenced by immunoSEQ multiplex PCR, and TCRdb holds only the in-frame ones, with some missing. The table shows 150,000 to 250,000 clones, with roughly four fifths occurring only once. The sequenced sample was PBMCs. The receptors come from a man younger than 40 in good health and CMV-seronegative. Both conserved end residues are part of each CDR3. A D gene is named only where the DNA matches it firmly.

d_call,j_call,v_call,cdr3_length,cdr3_nt,cdr3_aa
TRBD2,TRBJ2-7,TRBV6-6,15,TGTGCCAGCAGTTACGGACTAGCGGGAACCTACGAGCAGTACTTC,CASSYGLAGTYEQYF
TRBD1,TRBJ2-1,TRBV18,20,TGTGCCAGCTCATCACTCGTGACAGGGTTGACCCGAGGCTCCTACAATGAGCAGTTCTTC,CASSSLVTGLTRGSYNEQFF
TRBD1,TRBJ2-2,TRBV19,18,TGTGCCAGTAGTTTCCGGGACAGTTTACCCGCGAACACCGGGGAGCTGTTTTTT,CASSFRDSLPANTGELFF
.,TRBJ1-2,TRBV7-6,13,TGTGCCAGCAGCTTAGCCGGGGGCTATGGCTACACCTTC,CASSLAGGYGYTF
TRBD2,TRBJ2-1,TRBV5-1,15,TGCGCCAGCACCCCGGTGGTAGCGGGCTACAATGAGCAGTTCTTC,CASTPVVAGYNEQFF
.,TRBJ1-4,TRBV30,16,TGTGCCTGGAGTGTACGATTCCCCAGGGTGGGTGAAAAACTGTTTTTT,CAWSVRFPRVGEKLFF
.,TRBJ1-3,TRBV30,12,TGTGCCTGGGACAACTCTGGAAACACCATATATTTT,CAWDNSGNTIYF
TRBD1,TRBJ1-1,TRBV7-9,12,TGTGCCAGCAGCTTGGGGACAGTTGAAGCTTTCTTT,CASSLGTVEAFF
.,TRBJ2-6,TRBV19,13,TGTGCCAGTACAGCGGCTGGGGCCAACGTCCTGACTTTC,CASTAAGANVLTF
.,TRBJ1-2,TRBV18,15,TGTGCCAGCTCACCAGTAGTTCTACGGAACTATGGCTACACCTTC,CASSPVVLRNYGYTF